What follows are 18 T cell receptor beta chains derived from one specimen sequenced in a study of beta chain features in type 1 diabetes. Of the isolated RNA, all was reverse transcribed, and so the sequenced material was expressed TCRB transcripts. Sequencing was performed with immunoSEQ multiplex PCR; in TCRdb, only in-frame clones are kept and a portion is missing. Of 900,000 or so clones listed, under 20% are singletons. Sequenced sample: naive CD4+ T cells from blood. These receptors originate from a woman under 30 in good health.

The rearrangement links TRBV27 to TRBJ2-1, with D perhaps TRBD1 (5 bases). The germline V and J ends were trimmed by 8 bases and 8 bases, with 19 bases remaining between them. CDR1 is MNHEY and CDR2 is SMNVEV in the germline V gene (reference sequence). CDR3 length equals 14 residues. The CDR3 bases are TGTGCCAGCTATAAGGGCAGGGATTATCATGAGCAGTTCTTC. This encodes CASYKGRDYHEQFF.

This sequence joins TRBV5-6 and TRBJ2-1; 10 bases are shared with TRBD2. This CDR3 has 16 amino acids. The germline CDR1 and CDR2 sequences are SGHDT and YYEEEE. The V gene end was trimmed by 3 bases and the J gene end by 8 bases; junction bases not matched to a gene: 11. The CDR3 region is CASSSPPGLANHEQFF. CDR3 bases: TGTGCCAGCAGCTCGCCTCCGGGACTAGCGAATCATGAGCAGTTCTTC.

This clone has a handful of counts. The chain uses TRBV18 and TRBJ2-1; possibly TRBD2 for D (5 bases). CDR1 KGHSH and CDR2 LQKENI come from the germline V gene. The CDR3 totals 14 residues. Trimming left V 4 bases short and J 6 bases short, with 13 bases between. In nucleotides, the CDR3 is TGTGCCAGCTCACTAGGCGCGGGTTCCAATGAGCAGTTCTTC. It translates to CASSLGAGSNEQFF.

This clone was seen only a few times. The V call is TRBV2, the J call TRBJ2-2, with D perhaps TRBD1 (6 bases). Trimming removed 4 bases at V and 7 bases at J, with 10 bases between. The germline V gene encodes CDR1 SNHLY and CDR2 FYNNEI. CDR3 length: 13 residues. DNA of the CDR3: TGTGCCAGCAGTGTGGGGGCGCTCGGGGAGCTGTTTTTT. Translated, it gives CASSVGALGELFF.

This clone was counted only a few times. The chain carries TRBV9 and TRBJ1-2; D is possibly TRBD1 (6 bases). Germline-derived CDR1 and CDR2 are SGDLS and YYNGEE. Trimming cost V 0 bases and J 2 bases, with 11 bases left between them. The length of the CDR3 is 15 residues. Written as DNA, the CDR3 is TGTGCCAGCAGCGTAGCAGGGGCGGAGAACTATGGCTACACCTTC. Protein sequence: CASSVAGAENYGYTF. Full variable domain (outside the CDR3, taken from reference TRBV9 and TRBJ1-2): DSGVTQTPKHLITATGQRVTLRCSPRSGDLSVYWYQQSLDQGLQFLIQYYNGEERAKGNILERFSAQQFPDLHSELNLSSLELGDSALYFCASSVAGAENYGYTFGSGTRLTVV.

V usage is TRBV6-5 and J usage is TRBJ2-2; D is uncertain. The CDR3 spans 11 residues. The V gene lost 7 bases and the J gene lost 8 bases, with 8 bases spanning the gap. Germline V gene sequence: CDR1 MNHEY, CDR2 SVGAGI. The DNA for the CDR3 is TGTGCCAGCAATAACCCGGGGGAGCTGTTTTTT. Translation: CASNNPGELFF.

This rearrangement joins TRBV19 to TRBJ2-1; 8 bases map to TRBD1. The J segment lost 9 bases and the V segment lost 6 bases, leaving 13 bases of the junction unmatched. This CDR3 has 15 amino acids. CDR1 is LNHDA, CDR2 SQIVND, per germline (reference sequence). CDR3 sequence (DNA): TGTGCCAGTAGATATACAGGGGGACTTCGGGGTGAGCAGTTCTTC. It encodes CASRYTGGLRGEQFF.

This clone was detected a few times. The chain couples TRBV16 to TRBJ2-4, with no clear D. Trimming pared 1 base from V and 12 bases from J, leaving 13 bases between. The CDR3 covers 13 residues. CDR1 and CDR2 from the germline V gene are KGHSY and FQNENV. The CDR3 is CASSQLNKFHQYF. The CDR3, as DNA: TGTGCCAGCAGCCAATTGAATAAATTTCATCAGTACTTC. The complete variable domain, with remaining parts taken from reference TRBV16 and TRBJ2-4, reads GEEVAQTPKHLVRGEGQKAKLYCAPIKGHSYVFWYQQVLKNEFKFLISFQNENVFDETGMPKERFSAKCLPNSPCSLEIQATKLEDSAVYFCASSQLNKFHQYFGAGTRLSVL.

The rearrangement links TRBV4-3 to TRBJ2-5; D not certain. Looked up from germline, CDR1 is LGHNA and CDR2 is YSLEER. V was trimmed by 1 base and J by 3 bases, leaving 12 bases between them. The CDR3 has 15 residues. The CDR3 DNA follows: TGCGCCAGCAGCCAAGTTTCCCCCCAAGAAGAGACCCAGTACTTC. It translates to CASSQVSPQEETQYF.

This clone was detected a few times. This CDR3 reads CASSAEGSGANVLTF. The CDR3 DNA reads TGTGCCAGCAGCGCTGAGGGATCCGGGGCCAACGTCCTGACTTTC. V usage is TRBV5-8 and J usage is TRBJ2-6, with TRBD2 as a possible D gene (5 bases). Germline CDR1 reads SGHTS; CDR2 reads YDEGEE. This CDR3 comprises 15 residues. The V end lost 4 bases, the J end lost 4 bases, and 12 bases lay between the germline ends. The whole variable domain, remainder taken from reference TRBV5-8 and TRBJ2-6, is EAGVTQSPTHLIKTRGQQATLRCSPISGHTSVYWYQQALGLGLQFLLWYDEGEERNRGNFPPRFSGRQFPNYSSELNVNALELEDSALYLCASSAEGSGANVLTFGAGSRLTVL.

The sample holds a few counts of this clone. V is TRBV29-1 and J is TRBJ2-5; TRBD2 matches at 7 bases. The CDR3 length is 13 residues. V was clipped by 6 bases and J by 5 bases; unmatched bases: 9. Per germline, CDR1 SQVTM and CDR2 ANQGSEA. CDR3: CSVRGVVLETQYF. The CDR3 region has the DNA TGCAGCGTCCGGGGGGTAGTCTTGGAGACCCAGTACTTC.

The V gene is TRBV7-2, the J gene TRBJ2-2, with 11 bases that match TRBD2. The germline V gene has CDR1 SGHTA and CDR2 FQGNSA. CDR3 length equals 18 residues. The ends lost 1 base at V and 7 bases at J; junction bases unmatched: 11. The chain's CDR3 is CASSLVPRLAGRGGELFF. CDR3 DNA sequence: TGTGCCAGCAGCTTAGTCCCGAGACTAGCGGGAAGAGGCGGGGAGCTGTTTTTT.

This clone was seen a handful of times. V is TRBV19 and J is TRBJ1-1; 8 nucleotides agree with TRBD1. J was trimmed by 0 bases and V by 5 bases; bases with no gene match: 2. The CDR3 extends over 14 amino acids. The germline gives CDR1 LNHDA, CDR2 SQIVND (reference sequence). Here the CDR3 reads CASSPGQVNTEAFF. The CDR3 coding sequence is TGTGCCAGTAGTCCGGGACAGGTGAACACTGAAGCTTTCTTT. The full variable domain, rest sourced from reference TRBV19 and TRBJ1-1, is DGGITQSPKYLFRKEGQNVTLSCEQNLNHDAMYWYRQDPGQGLRLIYYSQIVNDFQKGDIAEGYSVSREKKESFPLTVTSAQKNPTAFYLCASSPGQVNTEAFFGQGTRLTVV.

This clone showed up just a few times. CDR3 DNA sequence: TGTGCCAGCAGCTTGCGACTAGCGGAGGCAGATACGCAGTATTTT. This encodes CASSLRLAEADTQYF. The chain carries TRBV7-9 and TRBJ2-3, with TRBD2 identical over 9 bases. This CDR3 spans 15 amino acids. After removal of 3 bases from V and 4 bases from J, the junction contained 5 bases not matched to a gene. CDR1 is SEHNR and CDR2 is FQNEAQ in the germline V gene (reference sequence).

As DNA, the CDR3 is TGCGCCAGCAGCCAACAGGGGGCTGTTGGAAACACCATATATTTT. It is translated as CASSQQGAVGNTIYF. The chain uses TRBV4-3 and TRBJ1-3, with TRBD1 matching over 8 bases. The germline CDR1 and CDR2 sequences are LGHNA and YSLEER. The V and J ends lost 2 bases and 3 bases, in that order; junction bases with no gene match: 3. The CDR3 consists of 15 residues.

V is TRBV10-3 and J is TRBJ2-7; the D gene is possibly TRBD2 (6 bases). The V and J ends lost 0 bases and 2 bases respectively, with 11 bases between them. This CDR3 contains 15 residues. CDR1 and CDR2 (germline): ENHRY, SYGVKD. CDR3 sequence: CAISESTGVAYEQYF. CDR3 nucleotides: TGTGCCATCAGTGAGTCGACGGGAGTGGCCTACGAGCAGTACTTC.

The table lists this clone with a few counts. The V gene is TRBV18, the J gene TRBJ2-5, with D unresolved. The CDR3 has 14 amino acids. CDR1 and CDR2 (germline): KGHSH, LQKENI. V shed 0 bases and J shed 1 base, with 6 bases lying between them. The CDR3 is CASSPPSGQETQYF. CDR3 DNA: TGTGCCAGCTCACCACCTTCGGGCCAAGAGACCCAGTACTTC.

Here the CDR3 DNA reads TGTGCCAGCCAAACGGGGACAGGGGGCTGGTACGAGCAGTACTTC. Protein: CASQTGTGGWYEQYF. The V gene is TRBV6-1, the J gene TRBJ2-7; 12 bases align to TRBD1. This CDR3 has 15 amino acids. With V trimmed by 8 bases and J by 4 bases, 9 bases remained unmatched. CDR1 and CDR2 (germline): MNHNS, SASEGT.